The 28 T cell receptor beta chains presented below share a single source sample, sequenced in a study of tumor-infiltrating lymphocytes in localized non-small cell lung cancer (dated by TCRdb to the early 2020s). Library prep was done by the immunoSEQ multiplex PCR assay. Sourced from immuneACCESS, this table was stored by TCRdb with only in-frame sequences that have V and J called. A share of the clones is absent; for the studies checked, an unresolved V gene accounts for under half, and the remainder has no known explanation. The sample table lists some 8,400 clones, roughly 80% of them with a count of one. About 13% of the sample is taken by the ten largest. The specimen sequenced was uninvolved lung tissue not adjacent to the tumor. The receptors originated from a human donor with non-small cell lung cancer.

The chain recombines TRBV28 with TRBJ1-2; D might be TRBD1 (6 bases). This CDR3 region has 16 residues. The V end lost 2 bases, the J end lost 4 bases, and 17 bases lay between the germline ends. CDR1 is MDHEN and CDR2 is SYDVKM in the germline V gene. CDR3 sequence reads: CASSLGGGSGTYGYTF. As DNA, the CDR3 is TGTGCCAGCAGTTTAGGGGGGGGCAGTGGGACCTATGGCTACACCTTC.

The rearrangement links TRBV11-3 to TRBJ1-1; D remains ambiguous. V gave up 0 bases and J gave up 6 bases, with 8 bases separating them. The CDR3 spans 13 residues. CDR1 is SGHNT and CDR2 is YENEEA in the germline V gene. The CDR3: CASSLDIESEAFF. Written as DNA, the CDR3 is TGTGCCAGCAGCTTAGATATTGAGTCTGAAGCTTTCTTT.

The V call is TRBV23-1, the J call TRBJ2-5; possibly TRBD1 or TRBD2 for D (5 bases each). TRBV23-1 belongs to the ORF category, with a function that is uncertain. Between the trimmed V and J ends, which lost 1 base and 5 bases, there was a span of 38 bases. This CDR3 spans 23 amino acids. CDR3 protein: CASSQLSGAGSSLVPPTKETQYF. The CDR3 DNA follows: TGCGCCAGCAGTCAATTATCTGGGGCTGGGAGCTCTCTCGTCCCACCTACAAAGGAGACCCAGTACTTC.

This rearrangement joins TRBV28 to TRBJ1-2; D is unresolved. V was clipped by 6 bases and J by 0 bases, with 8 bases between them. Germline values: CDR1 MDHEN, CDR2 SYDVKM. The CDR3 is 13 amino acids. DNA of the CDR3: TGTGCCAGCAGGGACGGCCCTAACTATGGCTACACCTTC. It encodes CASRDGPNYGYTF.

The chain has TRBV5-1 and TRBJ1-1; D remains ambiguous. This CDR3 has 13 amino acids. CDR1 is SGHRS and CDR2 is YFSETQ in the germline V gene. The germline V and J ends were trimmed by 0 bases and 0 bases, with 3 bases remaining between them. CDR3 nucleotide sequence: TGCGCCAGCAGCTTGGGGGTGAACACTGAAGCTTTCTTT. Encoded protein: CASSLGVNTEAFF.

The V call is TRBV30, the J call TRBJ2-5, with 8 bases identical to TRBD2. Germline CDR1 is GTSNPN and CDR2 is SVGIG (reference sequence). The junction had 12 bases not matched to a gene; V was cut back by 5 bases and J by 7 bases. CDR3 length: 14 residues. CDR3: CAWGPGLAVGTQYF. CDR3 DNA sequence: TGTGCCTGGGGTCCCGGACTAGCCGTTGGGACCCAGTACTTC.

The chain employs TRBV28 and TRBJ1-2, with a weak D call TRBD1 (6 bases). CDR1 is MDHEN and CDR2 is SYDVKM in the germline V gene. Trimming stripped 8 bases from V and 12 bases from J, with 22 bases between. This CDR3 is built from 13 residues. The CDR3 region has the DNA TGTGCCAGCTCCCTGGGGACATTGACTAGAGACACCTTC. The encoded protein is CASSLGTLTRDTF.

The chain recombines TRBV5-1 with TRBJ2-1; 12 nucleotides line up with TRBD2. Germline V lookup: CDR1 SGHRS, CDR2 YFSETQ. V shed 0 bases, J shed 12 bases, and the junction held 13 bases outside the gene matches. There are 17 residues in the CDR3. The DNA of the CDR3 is TGCGCCAGCAGCTTGGCTCCTAGCGGGAGGGCCTATGGCACGCAGTTCTTC. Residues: CASSLAPSGRAYGTQFF.

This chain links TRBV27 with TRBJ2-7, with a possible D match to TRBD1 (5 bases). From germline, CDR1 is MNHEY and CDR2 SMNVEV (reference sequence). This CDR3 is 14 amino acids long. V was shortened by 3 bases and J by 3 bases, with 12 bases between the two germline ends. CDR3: CASSFSRAFYEQYF. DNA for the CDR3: TGTGCCAGCAGTTTCAGCAGGGCGTTCTACGAGCAGTACTTC.

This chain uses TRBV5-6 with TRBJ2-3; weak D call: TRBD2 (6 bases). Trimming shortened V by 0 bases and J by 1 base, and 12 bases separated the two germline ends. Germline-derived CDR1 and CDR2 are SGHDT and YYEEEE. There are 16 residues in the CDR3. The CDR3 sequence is CASSLVDSGGTDTQYF. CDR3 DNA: TGTGCCAGCAGCTTGGTCGATTCGGGGGGCACAGATACGCAGTATTTT. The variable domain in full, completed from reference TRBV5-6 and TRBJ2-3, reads DAGVTQSPTHLIKTRGQQVTLRCSPKSGHDTVSWYQQALGQGPQFIFQYYEEEERQRGNFPDRFSGHQFPNYSSELNVNALLLGDSALYLCASSLVDSGGTDTQYFGPGTRLTVL.

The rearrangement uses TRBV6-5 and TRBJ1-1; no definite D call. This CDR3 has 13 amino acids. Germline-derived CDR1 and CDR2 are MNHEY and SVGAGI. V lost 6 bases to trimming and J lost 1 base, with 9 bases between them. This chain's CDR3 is CASSGLGNTEAFF. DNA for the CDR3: TGTGCCAGCAGCGGCCTTGGGAACACTGAAGCTTTCTTT.

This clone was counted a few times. CDR3 DNA: TGTGCCAGCAGGGGGGGAGGGGCTCATGGCTACACCTTC. Amino acid sequence: CASRGGGAHGYTF. The chain combines TRBV27 with TRBJ1-2; D might be TRBD1 (5 bases). Trimming took off 6 bases at V and 6 bases at J, with 14 bases between the two ends. Per the germline V gene, CDR1 is MNHEY and CDR2 is SMNVEV (reference sequence). This CDR3 region has 13 residues.

CDR3 bases: TGCAGCGTCGTCCGGGATGACACTGAAGCTTTCTTT. Translating it yields CSVVRDDTEAFF. The J gene is TRBJ1-1, the V gene TRBV29-1; the D is unclear. The CDR3 runs to 12 residues. CDR1 is SQVTM, CDR2 ANQGSEA, per germline. V lost 6 bases to trimming and J lost 3 bases, with 11 bases between them.

CDR3: CASSSGLIAFF. The CDR3 coding sequence is TGTGCCAGCAGTTCTGGCTTAATAGCTTTCTTT. The rearrangement links TRBV27 to TRBJ1-1; D uncertain. The CDR3 loop spans 11 amino acids. Trimming took off 4 bases at V and 10 bases at J, with 10 bases between the two ends. Looked up from germline, CDR1 is MNHEY and CDR2 is SMNVEV (reference sequence).

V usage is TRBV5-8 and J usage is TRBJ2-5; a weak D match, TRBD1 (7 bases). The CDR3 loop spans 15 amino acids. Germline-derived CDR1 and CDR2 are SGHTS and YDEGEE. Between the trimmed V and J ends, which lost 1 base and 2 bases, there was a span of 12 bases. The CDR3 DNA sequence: TGTGCCAGCAGCTTGAGGGGGCGGGGACAAGAGACCCAGTACTTC. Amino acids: CASSLRGRGQETQYF.

This chain's CDR3 is CASSVAGSGSNEQYF. For the CDR3, the DNA is TGTGCCAGCAGCGTAGCAGGTAGCGGGAGTAACGAGCAGTACTTC. V gene TRBV9 combines with J gene TRBJ2-7; 9 nucleotides line up with TRBD2. With V trimmed by 0 bases and J by 5 bases, 6 bases remained unmatched. Germline assignment: CDR1 SGDLS and CDR2 YYNGEE. The CDR3 covers 15 residues.

The CDR3 DNA reads as TGCGCCAGCAGCACGGGACAGGGGGCAGAAAAACTGTTTTTT. This translates into CASSTGQGAEKLFF. The V and J genes are TRBV5-1 and TRBJ1-4; 12 bases line up with TRBD1. Germline loops: CDR1 SGHRS, CDR2 YFSETQ. This CDR3 is built from 14 residues. After removal of 4 bases from V and 8 bases from J, the junction contained 3 bases not matched to a gene.

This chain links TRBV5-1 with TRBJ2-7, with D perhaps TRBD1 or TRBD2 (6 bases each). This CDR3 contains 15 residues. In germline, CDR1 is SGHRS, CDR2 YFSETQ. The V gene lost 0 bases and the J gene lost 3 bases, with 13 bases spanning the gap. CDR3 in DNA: TGCGCCAGCAGCTTGGAGGGGGGCCCTAACTACGAGCAGTACTTC. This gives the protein CASSLEGGPNYEQYF. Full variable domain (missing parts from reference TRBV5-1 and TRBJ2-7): KAGVTQTPRYLIKTRGQQVTLSCSPISGHRSVSWYQQTPGQGLQFLFEYFSETQRNKGNFPGRFSGRQFSNSRSEMNVSTLELGDSALYLCASSLEGGPNYEQYFGPGTRLTVT.

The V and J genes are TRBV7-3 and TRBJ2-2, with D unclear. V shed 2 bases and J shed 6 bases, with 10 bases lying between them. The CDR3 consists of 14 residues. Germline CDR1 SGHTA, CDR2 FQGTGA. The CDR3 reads CASSLAIGPGELFF. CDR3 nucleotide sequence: TGTGCCAGCAGCTTAGCGATAGGACCCGGGGAGCTGTTTTTT.

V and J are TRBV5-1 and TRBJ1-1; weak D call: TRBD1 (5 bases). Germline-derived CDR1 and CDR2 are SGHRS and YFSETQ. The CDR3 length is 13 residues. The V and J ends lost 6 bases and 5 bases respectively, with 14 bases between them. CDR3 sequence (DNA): TGCGCCAGCACCTTAGGGGCCGAGACTGAAGCTTTCTTT. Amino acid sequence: CASTLGAETEAFF.

The CDR3 loop reads CASSLDRRQSSGNTIYF. CDR3 bases: TGTGCCAGCAGCTTAGACCGAAGACAGTCCTCTGGAAACACCATATATTTT. The chain recombines TRBV11-3 with TRBJ1-3, with a tentative D call TRBD1 (5 bases). The CDR3 spans 17 residues. V dropped 0 bases and J dropped 0 bases, with 12 bases sitting between them. Per germline, CDR1 SGHNT and CDR2 YENEEA.

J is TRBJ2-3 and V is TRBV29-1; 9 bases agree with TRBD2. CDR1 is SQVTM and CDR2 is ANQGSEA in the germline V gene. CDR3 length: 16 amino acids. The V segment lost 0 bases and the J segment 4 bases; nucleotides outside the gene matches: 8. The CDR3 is CSVEDPLAGGPDTQYF. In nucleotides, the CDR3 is TGCAGCGTTGAAGATCCATTGGCGGGAGGGCCAGATACGCAGTATTTT.

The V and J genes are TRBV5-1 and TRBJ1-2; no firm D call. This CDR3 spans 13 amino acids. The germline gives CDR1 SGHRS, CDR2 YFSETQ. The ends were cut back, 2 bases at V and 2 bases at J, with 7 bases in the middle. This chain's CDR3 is CASSFSVNYGYTF. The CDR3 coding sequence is TGCGCCAGCAGCTTTTCAGTGAACTATGGCTACACCTTC.

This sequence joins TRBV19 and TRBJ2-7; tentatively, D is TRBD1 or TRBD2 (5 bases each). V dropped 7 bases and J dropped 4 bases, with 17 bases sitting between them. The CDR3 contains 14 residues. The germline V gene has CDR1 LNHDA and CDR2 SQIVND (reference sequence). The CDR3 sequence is CASKQTGKGYEQYF. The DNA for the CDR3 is TGTGCCAGTAAACAGACGGGAAAGGGGTACGAGCAGTACTTC.

CDR3 amino acids: CASSVDPLEGAFF. The CDR3 DNA is TGTGCCAGTAGTGTGGATCCTCTAGAAGGGGCTTTCTTT. The V call is TRBV19, the J call TRBJ1-1; D remains ambiguous. CDR3 length equals 13 residues. Germline CDR1 reads LNHDA; CDR2 reads SQIVND (reference sequence). V lost 5 bases and J lost 11, with 18 bases in between.

The CDR3 DNA reads as TGTGCCAGCAGCCCCCGGGACAGAGACTACGAGCAGTACTTC. Its translation is CASSPRDRDYEQYF. The rearrangement links TRBV5-4 to TRBJ2-7; TRBD1 matches 7 bases. Looked up from germline, CDR1 is SGHNT and CDR2 is YYREEE (reference sequence). The V gene end was trimmed by 4 bases and the J gene end by 3 bases; junction bases not matched to a gene: 7. This CDR3 has 14 residues.

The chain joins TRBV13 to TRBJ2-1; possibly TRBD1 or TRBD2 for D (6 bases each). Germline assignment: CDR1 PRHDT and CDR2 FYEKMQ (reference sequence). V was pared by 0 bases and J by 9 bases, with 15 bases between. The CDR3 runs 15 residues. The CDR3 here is CASSLGLAARGEQFF. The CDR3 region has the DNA TGTGCCAGCAGCTTAGGACTAGCTGCCAGGGGTGAGCAGTTCTTC.

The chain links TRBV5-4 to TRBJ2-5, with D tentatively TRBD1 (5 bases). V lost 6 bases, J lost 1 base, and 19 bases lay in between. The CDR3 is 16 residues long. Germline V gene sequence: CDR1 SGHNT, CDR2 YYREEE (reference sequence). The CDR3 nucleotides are TGTGCCAGCAAACCGCTGTATGGGGCGACCCAAGAGACCCAGTACTTC. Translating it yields CASKPLYGATQETQYF.